These 12 T cell receptor beta chains originate from one sample sequenced in a study of blood T cell repertoires in COVID-19. TCRdb's table, derived via immunoSEQ multiplex PCR, lists solely in-frame clones and lacks some. Of approximately 220,000 clones listed, about four fifths were seen once; the top ten hold about 1.3%. Sequencing input: PBMCs or T cells enriched from blood (not recorded which). The receptors originated from a woman aged 40 to 50 with acute COVID-19.

The chain combines TRBV6-5 with TRBJ1-5; 7 bases are a match to TRBD1. Germline values: CDR1 MNHEY, CDR2 SVGAGI. The CDR3 has 12 residues. Trimming at V came to 10 bases and at J to 4 bases, leaving 4 bases not matched to a gene. For the CDR3, the DNA is TGTGCCACCAGGGGGGGGAATCAGCCCCAGCATTTT. Translated, it gives CATRGGNQPQHF.

The chain recombines TRBV7-8 with TRBJ1-6; maybe TRBD1 (6 bases). V was clipped by 5 bases and J by 9 bases, with 20 bases between them. CDR1 SGHVS and CDR2 FQNEAQ come from the germline V gene. This CDR3 is built from 16 residues. CDR3: CASSPAGGGDGSPLHF. CDR3 bases: TGTGCCAGCAGCCCAGCCGGGGGGGGCGACGGTTCACCCCTCCACTTT.

With respect to this clone: The same CDR3 also results from other DNA sequences found in this sample. The chain employs TRBV7-3 and TRBJ2-2, with D possibly TRBD1 on 5 matching bases. The CDR3 sequence is 14 residues long. V lost 1 base and J lost 6, with 9 bases in between. Germline CDR1 reads SGHTA; CDR2 reads FQGTGA. The CDR3, as DNA: TGTGCCAGCAGCTTAAGCAGGGAAGCCGGGGAGCTGTTTTTT. Translated, it gives CASSLSREAGELFF.

The V and J genes are TRBV3-1 (or the pseudogene TRBV3-2) and TRBJ1-1; D is perhaps TRBD1 (6 bases). V was clipped by 6 bases and J by 5 bases, with 16 bases between them. The length of the CDR3 is 14 residues. Germline V gives CDR1 LGHDT, CDR2 YNNKEL (reference sequence). The CDR3 is CASRHGQTKTEAFF. CDR3 coding DNA: TGTGCCAGCAGGCACGGACAGACGAAGACTGAAGCTTTCTTT.

This clone was picked up one time. V gene TRBV2 combines with J gene TRBJ1-1, with D hard to call. The CDR3 consists of 13 residues. CDR1 SNHLY and CDR2 FYNNEI come from the germline V gene. Trimming took off 9 bases at V and 0 bases at J, with 11 bases between the two ends. In nucleotides, the CDR3 is TGTGCCAGTTCCGGGGAGTTGAACACTGAAGCTTTCTTT. It is translated as CASSGELNTEAFF.

The chain is built from TRBV3-1 (or the pseudogene TRBV3-2) and TRBJ2-5, with D maybe TRBD1 (6 bases). V dropped 1 base and J dropped 5 bases, with 11 bases sitting between them. The CDR3 loop spans 14 amino acids. Looked up from germline, CDR1 is LGHDT and CDR2 is YNNKEL (reference sequence). The CDR3 region is CASSQGRGSETQYF. The CDR3 bases are TGTGCCAGCAGCCAAGGAAGGGGGAGCGAGACCCAGTACTTC.

This clone came up once. The rearrangement uses TRBV19 and TRBJ1-1, with 11 positions matching TRBD1. Germline V CDR1 and CDR2: LNHDA, SQIVND (reference sequence). The V segment lost 8 bases and the J segment 4 bases; nucleotides outside the gene matches: 9. This CDR3 region has 15 residues. CDR3 in amino acids: CASFGKGTGGTEAFF. In DNA form, the CDR3 reads TGTGCCAGTTTTGGGAAGGGGACAGGGGGCACTGAAGCTTTCTTT.

CDR3 coding DNA: TGTGCCAGCAGTTCTAGAGTCCGGGACAGGGAGAACGAGCAGTACTTC. Translated, it gives CASSSRVRDRENEQYF. The V and J genes are TRBV6-6 and TRBJ2-7, with 9 bases identical to TRBD1. Looked up from germline, CDR1 is MNHNY and CDR2 is SVGAGI (reference sequence). The CDR3 has 16 residues. V gave up 4 bases and J gave up 5 bases; unmatched junction bases: 12.

The V call is TRBV4-3, the J call TRBJ2-5; 9 positions match TRBD1. The junction had 5 bases not matched to a gene; V was cut back by 1 base and J by 5 bases. Germline V gives CDR1 LGHNA, CDR2 YSLEER. The CDR3 runs to 15 residues. Here the CDR3 reads CASSQVGTGHETQYF. CDR3 DNA: TGCGCCAGCAGCCAAGTCGGGACAGGGCACGAGACCCAGTACTTC.

The chain has TRBV4-2 and TRBJ2-2; D is perhaps TRBD1 (8 bases). Germline lookup yields CDR1 LGHNA and CDR2 YNFKEQ. Trimming left V 5 bases short and J 4 bases short, with 17 bases between. This CDR3 has 16 residues. For the CDR3, the DNA is TGTGCCAGCAGCTTCGACAGGGGAGGGAGCACCGGGGAGCTGTTTTTT. Translating gives CASSFDRGGSTGELFF.

V gene TRBV13 combines with J gene TRBJ2-7; TRBD1 aligns across 7 bases. Looked up from germline, CDR1 is PRHDT and CDR2 is FYEKMQ (reference sequence). The CDR3 is made up of 12 amino acids. Losses at the gene ends were 6 bases for V and 6 bases for J; bases not matched to a gene: 5. In DNA, the CDR3 is TGTGCCAGCAGTGGACAGGAATCCGAGCAGTACTTC. As protein: CASSGQESEQYF.

The chain carries TRBV4-1 and TRBJ2-3; maybe TRBD1 (7 bases). V lost 1 base and J lost 6, with 14 bases in between. This CDR3 spans 15 amino acids. Germline CDR1 and CDR2: MGHRA and YSYEKL. The CDR3 sequence is CASSQVATGRDTQYF. In DNA form, the CDR3 reads TGCGCCAGCAGCCAAGTAGCGACAGGGAGGGATACGCAGTATTTT.